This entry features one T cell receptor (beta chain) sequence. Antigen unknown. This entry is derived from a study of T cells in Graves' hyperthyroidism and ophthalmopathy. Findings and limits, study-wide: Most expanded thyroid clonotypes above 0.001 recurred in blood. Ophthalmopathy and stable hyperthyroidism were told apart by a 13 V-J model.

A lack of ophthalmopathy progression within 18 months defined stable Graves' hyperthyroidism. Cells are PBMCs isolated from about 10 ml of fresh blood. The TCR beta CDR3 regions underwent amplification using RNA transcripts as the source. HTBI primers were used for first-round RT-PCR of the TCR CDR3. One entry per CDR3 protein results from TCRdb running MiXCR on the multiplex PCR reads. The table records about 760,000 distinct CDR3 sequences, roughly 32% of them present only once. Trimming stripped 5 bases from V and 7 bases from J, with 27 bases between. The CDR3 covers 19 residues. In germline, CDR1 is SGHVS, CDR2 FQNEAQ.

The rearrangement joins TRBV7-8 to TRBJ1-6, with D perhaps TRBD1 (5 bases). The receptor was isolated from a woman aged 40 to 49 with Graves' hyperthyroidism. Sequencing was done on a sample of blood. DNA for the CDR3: TGTGCCAGCAGCCAAGAAGAGGAAGTGGGGGGATCAGAAAATTCACCCCTCCACTTT. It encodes CASSQEEEVGGSENSPLHF.